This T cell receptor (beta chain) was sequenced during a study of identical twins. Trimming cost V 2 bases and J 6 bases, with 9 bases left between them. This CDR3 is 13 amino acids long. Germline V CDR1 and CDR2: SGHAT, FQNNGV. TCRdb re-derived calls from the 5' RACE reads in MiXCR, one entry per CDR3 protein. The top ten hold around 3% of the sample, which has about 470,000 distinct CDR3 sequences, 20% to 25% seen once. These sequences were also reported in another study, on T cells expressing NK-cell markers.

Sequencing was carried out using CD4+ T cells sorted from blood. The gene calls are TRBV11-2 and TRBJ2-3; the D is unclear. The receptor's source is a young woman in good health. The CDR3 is CASSLSPRDTQYF. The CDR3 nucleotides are TGTGCCAGCAGCTTAAGTCCCCGGGATACGCAGTATTTT.